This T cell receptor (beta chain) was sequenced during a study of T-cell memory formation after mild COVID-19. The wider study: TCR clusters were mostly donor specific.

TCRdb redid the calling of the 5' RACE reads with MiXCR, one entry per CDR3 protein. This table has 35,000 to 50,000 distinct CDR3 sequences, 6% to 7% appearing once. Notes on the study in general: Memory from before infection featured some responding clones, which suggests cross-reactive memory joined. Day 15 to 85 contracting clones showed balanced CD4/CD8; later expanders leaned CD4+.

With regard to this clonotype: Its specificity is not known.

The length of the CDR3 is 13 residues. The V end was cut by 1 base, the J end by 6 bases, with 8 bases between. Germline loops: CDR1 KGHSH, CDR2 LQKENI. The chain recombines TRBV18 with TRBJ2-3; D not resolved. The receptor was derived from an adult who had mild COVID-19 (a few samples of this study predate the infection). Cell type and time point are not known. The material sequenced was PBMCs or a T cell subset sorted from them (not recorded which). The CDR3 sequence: CASSPHHMDTQYF. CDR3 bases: TGTGCCAGCTCACCACACCACATGGATACGCAGTATTTT. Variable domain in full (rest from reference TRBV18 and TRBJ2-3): NAGVMQNPRHLVRRRGQEARLRCSPMKGHSHVYWYRQLPEEGLKFMVYLQKENIIDESGMPKERFSAEFPKEGPSILRIQQVVRGDSAAYFCASSPHHMDTQYFGPGTRLTVL.